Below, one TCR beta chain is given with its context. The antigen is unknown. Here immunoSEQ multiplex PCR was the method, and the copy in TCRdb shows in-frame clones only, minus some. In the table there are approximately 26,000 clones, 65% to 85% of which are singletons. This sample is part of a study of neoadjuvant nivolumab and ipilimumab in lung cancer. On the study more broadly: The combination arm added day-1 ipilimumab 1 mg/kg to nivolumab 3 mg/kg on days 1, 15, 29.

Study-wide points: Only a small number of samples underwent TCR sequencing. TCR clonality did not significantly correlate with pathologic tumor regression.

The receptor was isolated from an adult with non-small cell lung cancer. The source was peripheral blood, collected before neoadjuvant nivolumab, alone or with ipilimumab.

The CDR3 DNA reads as TGTGCCAGCAGCCCCGGGGGGAGCCCTGAGCAGTTCTTC. It specifies CASSPGGSPEQFF. The chain links TRBV7-2 to TRBJ2-1; 7 nucleotides agree with TRBD2. The germline V gene has CDR1 SGHTA and CDR2 FQGNSA. This CDR3 spans 13 amino acids. Unmatched junction bases numbered 7, after V lost 5 bases and J lost 9 bases.